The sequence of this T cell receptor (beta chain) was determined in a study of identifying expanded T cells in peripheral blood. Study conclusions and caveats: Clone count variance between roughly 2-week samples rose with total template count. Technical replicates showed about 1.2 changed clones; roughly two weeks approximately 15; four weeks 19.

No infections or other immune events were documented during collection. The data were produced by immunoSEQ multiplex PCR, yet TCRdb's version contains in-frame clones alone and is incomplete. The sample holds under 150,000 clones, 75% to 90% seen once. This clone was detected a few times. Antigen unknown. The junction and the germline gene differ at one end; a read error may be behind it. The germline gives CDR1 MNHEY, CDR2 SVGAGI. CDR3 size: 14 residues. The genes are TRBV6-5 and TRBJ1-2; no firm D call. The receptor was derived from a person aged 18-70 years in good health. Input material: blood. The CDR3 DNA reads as TGTGCCAGCAGTCACTCACAGAGTAACTATGGCTACACCTTC. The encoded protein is CASSHSQSNYGYTF.